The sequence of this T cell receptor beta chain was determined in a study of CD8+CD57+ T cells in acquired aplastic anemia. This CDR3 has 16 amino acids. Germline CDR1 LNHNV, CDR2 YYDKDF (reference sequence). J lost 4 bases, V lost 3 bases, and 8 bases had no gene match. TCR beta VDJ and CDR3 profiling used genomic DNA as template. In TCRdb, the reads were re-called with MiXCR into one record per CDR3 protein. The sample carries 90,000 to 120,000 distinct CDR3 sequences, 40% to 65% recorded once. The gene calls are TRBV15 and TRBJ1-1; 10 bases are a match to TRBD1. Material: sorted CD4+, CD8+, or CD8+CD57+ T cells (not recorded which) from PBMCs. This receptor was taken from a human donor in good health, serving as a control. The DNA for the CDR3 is TGTGCCACCAGCAGTCCGAGACAGGGGGCGGGCACTGAAGCTTTCTTT. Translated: CATSSPRQGAGTEAFF.